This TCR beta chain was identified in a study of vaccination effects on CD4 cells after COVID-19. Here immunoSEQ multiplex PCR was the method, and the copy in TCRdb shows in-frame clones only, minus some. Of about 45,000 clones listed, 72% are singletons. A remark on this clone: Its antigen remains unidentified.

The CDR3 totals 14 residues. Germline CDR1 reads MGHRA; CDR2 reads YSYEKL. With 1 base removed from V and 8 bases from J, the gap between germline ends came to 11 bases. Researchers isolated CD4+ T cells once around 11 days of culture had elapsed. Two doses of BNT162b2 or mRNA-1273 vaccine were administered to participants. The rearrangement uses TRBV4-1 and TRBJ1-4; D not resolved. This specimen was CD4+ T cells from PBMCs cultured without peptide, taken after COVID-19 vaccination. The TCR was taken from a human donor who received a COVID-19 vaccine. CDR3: CASSQVRWAEKLFF. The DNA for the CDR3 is TGCGCCAGCAGCCAAGTTCGGTGGGCGGAAAAACTGTTTTTT.